This TCR beta chain was obtained from a study of T-cell memory formation after mild COVID-19. At the level of the study: Across donors, TCR clusters were largely donor specific.

CDR1 and CDR2 from the germline V gene are MNHEY and SVGAGI. Deletions cut 8 bases from V and 4 bases from J, with 16 bases between. This CDR3 comprises 14 residues. The study, taken as a whole, reports: The CD4+ clones that contracted clustered mainly within CM and EM, and the CD8+ clones concentrated in EMRA. In pre-infection memory, a portion of responding clones appeared, which suggested that cross-reactive memory joined.

This clonotype was detected many times. Its antigen is not known. TCRalpha and TCRbeta libraries used 5'RACE with constant-segment primers and UMIs. TCRdb itself ran the 5' RACE reads through MiXCR, one entry per CDR3 protein. The sample carries around 310,000 distinct CDR3 sequences, roughly 15% recorded once. This chain uses TRBV6-5 with TRBJ2-3; no clear D. What was sequenced was PBMCs or a T cell subset sorted from them (not recorded which). The TCR sequence derives from a man younger than 30 who had mild COVID-19 (a few samples of this study predate the infection). Cell type and time point are not known. The CDR3 DNA reads TGTGCCAGCGGCGGCGCAACCTCGGCAGATACGCAGTATTTT. The encoded protein is CASGGATSADTQYF.